This entry lists 23 T cell receptor beta chains sequenced from one sample in a study of T cells in Graves' hyperthyroidism and ophthalmopathy. Template material for amplifying TCR beta CDR3 regions consisted of RNA transcripts. First-round RT-PCR of the TCR CDR3 relied on the HTBI primer set. TCRdb recomputed calls from the multiplex PCR reads with MiXCR, one row per CDR3 protein. This sample has approximately 710,000 distinct CDR3 sequences, with roughly 17% found just once. Input material: blood. These receptors originate from a man in his forties or fifties with Graves' hyperthyroidism.

V and J are TRBV9 and TRBJ2-5; D may be TRBD1 or TRBD2 (6 bases each). CDR3 length: 15 residues. The germline V gene encodes CDR1 SGDLS and CDR2 YYNGEE. Trimming left V 0 bases short and J 5 bases short, with 14 bases between. The CDR3 nucleotides are TGTGCCAGCAGCGTAGAGAGCGGAGGGGGTGAGACCCAGTACTTC. This sequence encodes CASSVESGGGETQYF.

The sample holds a few counts of this clonotype. The chain joins TRBV30 to TRBJ2-7, with 7 bases aligning to TRBD2. There are 14 residues in the CDR3. CDR1 is GTSNPN, CDR2 SVGIG, per germline (reference sequence). Trimming at V came to 3 bases and at J to 5 bases, leaving 10 bases not matched to a gene. Here the CDR3 DNA reads TGTGCCTGGAGCCGGGGAGGGAGGCATAACGAGCAGTACTTC. Its translation is CAWSRGGRHNEQYF.

The chain combines TRBV30 with TRBJ2-7, with TRBD2 matching 8 bases. CDR1 is GTSNPN and CDR2 is SVGIG in the germline V gene (reference sequence). This CDR3 contains 14 residues. V dropped 6 bases and J dropped 1; count of bases not matched to a gene: 8. The CDR3 reads CACPRGELSYEQYF. Written as DNA, the CDR3 is TGTGCCTGCCCGCGGGGGGAACTTTCCTACGAGCAGTACTTC.

This clonotype was seen many times. This sequence joins TRBV7-2 and TRBJ2-7; D possibly corresponds to TRBD1 (6 bases). The CDR3 spans 16 residues. From germline, CDR1 is SGHTA and CDR2 FQGNSA. V was shortened by 2 bases and J by 0 bases, with 14 bases between the two germline ends. CDR3 loop: CASSLSGTQGSYEQYF. In nucleotides, the CDR3 is TGTGCCAGCAGCTTATCCGGGACACAAGGCTCCTACGAGCAGTACTTC.

The chain carries TRBV5-1 and TRBJ2-1; 8 bases fit TRBD1. The CDR3 consists of 15 residues. Trimming at V came to 2 bases and at J to 6 bases, leaving 7 bases not matched to a gene. Germline CDR1 is SGHRS and CDR2 is YFSETQ. CDR3 sequence: CASSFRDRIGNEQFF. The CDR3 bases are TGCGCCAGCAGCTTCCGGGACAGGATCGGCAATGAGCAGTTCTTC. The whole variable domain, remainder taken from reference TRBV5-1 and TRBJ2-1, is KAGVTQTPRYLIKTRGQQVTLSCSPISGHRSVSWYQQTPGQGLQFLFEYFSETQRNKGNFPGRFSGRQFSNSRSEMNVSTLELGDSALYLCASSFRDRIGNEQFFGPGTRLTVL.

This clonotype was counted ten times or more. The gene calls are TRBV30 and TRBJ2-7; D is undetermined. This CDR3 comprises 15 residues. Trimming removed 0 bases at V and 3 bases at J, with 15 bases between. Looked up from germline, CDR1 is GTSNPN and CDR2 is SVGIG (reference sequence). CDR3 protein: CAWSVPKNLIYEQYF. Here the CDR3 DNA reads TGTGCCTGGAGTGTACCGAAAAACTTAATCTACGAGCAGTACTTC.

The chain couples TRBV30 to TRBJ1-1, with 8 bases fitting TRBD1. Germline V CDR1 and CDR2: GTSNPN, SVGIG (reference sequence). The V and J ends lost 7 bases and 14 bases, in that order; junction bases with no gene match: 24. This CDR3 is built from 15 residues. The CDR3 spells CAFYLGTGYTPWTFF. CDR3 nucleotide sequence: TGTGCCTTCTACCTCGGGACAGGTTATACTCCATGGACATTCTTT. Combining the CDR3 with reference TRBV30 and TRBJ1-1 gives the whole variable domain SQTIHQWPATLVQPVGSPLSLECTVEGTSNPNLYWYRQAAGRGLQLLFYSVGIGQISSEVPQNLSASRPQDRQFILSSKKLLLSDSGFYLCAFYLGTGYTPWTFFGQGTRLTVV.

This clonotype has just a few counts. CDR3 sequence: CASSGVGTGGGNIQYF. The CDR3 nucleotides are TGCGCCAGCAGCGGCGTCGGGACAGGGGGCGGAAACATTCAGTACTTC. This chain uses TRBV5-1 with TRBJ2-4; 12 bases agree with TRBD1. V trimming: 4 bases; J trimming: 6 bases; junction bases outside the gene matches: 8. Looked up from germline, CDR1 is SGHRS and CDR2 is YFSETQ. The CDR3 has 16 amino acids.

This clonotype was seen a handful of times. This chain links TRBV6-2 or TRBV6-3 with TRBJ1-4; weak D call: TRBD1 (5 bases). Trimming took 6 bases from V and 8 from J, leaving 19 bases between them. Per the germline V gene, CDR1 is MNHEY and CDR2 is SVGEGT. This CDR3 region has 15 residues. In nucleotides, the CDR3 is TGTGCCAGCAGCCGCGGACACCATCGAGTGGAAAAACTGTTTTTT. This sequence encodes CASSRGHHRVEKLFF.

A single count supports this clonotype. This chain connects TRBV5-1 to TRBJ2-6; possible D gene TRBD1, 6 bases. Germline CDR1 SGHRS, CDR2 YFSETQ. V was cut by 3 bases and J by 0 bases, with 13 bases left in between. CDR3 size: 17 residues. CDR3 residues: CASSSTGSSSGANVLTF. The CDR3 DNA is TGCGCCAGCAGCTCTACAGGGTCGAGCTCTGGGGCCAACGTCCTGACTTTC.

V usage is TRBV7-2 and J usage is TRBJ2-1; D gene uncertain. Germline V gene lookup returns CDR1 SGHTA and CDR2 FQGNSA. V was clipped by 5 bases and J by 10 bases, with 12 bases between them. The CDR3 length is 12 residues. The CDR3 DNA follows: TGTGCCAGCAGCCCAATAGGTTGGGAGCAGTTCTTC. Protein product: CASSPIGWEQFF.

This clonotype occurred many times. This sequence joins TRBV7-8 and TRBJ2-3; D is ambiguous. Trimming stripped 5 bases from V and 0 bases from J, with 12 bases between. This CDR3 spans 15 amino acids. Germline V gene lookup returns CDR1 SGHVS and CDR2 FQNEAQ. The CDR3 DNA is TGTGCCAGCAGCCTGGACCGTTCTAGCACAGATACGCAGTATTTT. It encodes CASSLDRSSTDTQYF.

This clonotype was picked up many times. The chain links TRBV14 to TRBJ1-1; perhaps TRBD1 as D (5 bases). The CDR3 is 13 amino acids. CDR1 and CDR2 from the germline V gene are SGHDN and FVKESK. V lost 0 bases to trimming and J lost 3 bases, with 5 bases between them. DNA of the CDR3: TGTGCCAGCAGCCAAGAGGGGGACACTGAAGCTTTCTTT. This codes for CASSQEGDTEAFF.

The rearrangement joins TRBV11-2 to TRBJ2-7, with 8 bases lining up with TRBD2. V lost 1 base, J lost 2 bases, and 10 bases stayed unmatched. CDR1 is SGHAT, CDR2 FQNNGV, per germline. The CDR3 loop spans 17 amino acids. In nucleotides, the CDR3 is TGTGCCAGCAGCTTAGCAGCGGGAGTGGGGGTTACCTACGAGCAGTACTTC. This codes for CASSLAAGVGVTYEQYF.

This clonotype was detected many times. The chain combines TRBV28 with TRBJ2-3, with 8 positions matching TRBD2. CDR3 size: 16 residues. J lost 0 bases, V lost 4 bases, and 6 bases had no gene match. Looked up from germline, CDR1 is MDHEN and CDR2 is SYDVKM. CDR3 sequence: CASSSIIAGSTDTQYF. In DNA, the CDR3 is TGTGCCAGCAGTTCCATCATAGCGGGGAGCACAGATACGCAGTATTTT. Full variable domain (rest looked up from reference TRBV28 and TRBJ2-3): DVKVTQSSRYLVKRTGEKVFLECVQDMDHENMFWYRQDPGLGLRLIYFSYDVKMKEKGDIPEGYSVSREKKERFSLILESASTNQTSMYLCASSSIIAGSTDTQYFGPGTRLTVL.

This clonotype turned up a few times. In nucleotides, the CDR3 is TGTGCCAGCAGCTTGAACGGGGCGGGAGGCTACACCTTC. It translates to CASSLNGAGGYTF. The rearrangement joins TRBV7-3 to TRBJ1-2; maybe TRBD1 (5 bases). V was shortened by 3 bases and J by 8 bases, with 13 bases between the two germline ends. The germline V gene encodes CDR1 SGHTA and CDR2 FQGTGA. This CDR3 comprises 13 residues. The full variable domain, in which reference TRBV7-3 and TRBJ1-2 provide the parts outside the CDR3, is GAGVSQTPSNKVTEKGKYVELRCDPISGHTALYWYRQSLGQGPEFLIYFQGTGAADDSGLPNDRFFAVRPEGSVSTLKIQRTERGDSAVYLCASSLNGAGGYTFGSGTRLTVV.

This rearrangement joins TRBV28 to TRBJ1-4; D remains unclear. Between the trimmed V and J ends, which lost 6 bases and 8 bases, there was a span of 16 bases. Germline-derived CDR1 and CDR2 are MDHEN and SYDVKM. The CDR3 totals 14 residues. As DNA, the CDR3 is TGTGCCAGCAGCTCGGGCCCTAGAAAGGAAAAACTGTTTTTT. The encoded protein is CASSSGPRKEKLFF.

In its sample, this clonotype was seen many times. The rearrangement links TRBV11-2 to TRBJ1-1; D is ambiguous. The CDR3 has 14 amino acids. V shed 1 base and J shed 4 bases, with 10 bases lying between them. Germline V gene sequence: CDR1 SGHAT, CDR2 FQNNGV. The CDR3 bases are TGTGCCAGCAGCTTAGTTGAGGGTGGCACTGAAGCTTTCTTT. This sequence encodes CASSLVEGGTEAFF. The full variable domain, with the rest looked up from reference TRBV11-2 and TRBJ1-1, is EAGVAQSPRYKIIEKRQSVAFWCNPISGHATLYWYQQILGQGPKLLIQFQNNGVVDDSQLPKDRFSAERLKGVDSTLKIQPAKLEDSAVYLCASSLVEGGTEAFFGQGTRLTVV.

Many counts were recorded for this clonotype. This rearrangement joins TRBV2 to TRBJ1-5; maybe TRBD1 (6 bases). CDR3 length equals 17 residues. V lost 6 bases and J 0 bases, leaving 18 bases between the germline ends. Germline-derived CDR1 and CDR2 are SNHLY and FYNNEI. CDR3 in amino acids: CASRASGGLNSNQPQHF. The CDR3, as DNA: TGTGCCAGCAGGGCCTCGGGGGGCCTTAATAGCAATCAGCCCCAGCATTTT.

This clonotype was observed many times. V is TRBV3-1 and J is TRBJ2-1; possibly TRBD2 for D (6 bases). V was cut by 3 bases and J by 8 bases, with 14 bases left in between. The germline gives CDR1 LGHDT, CDR2 YNNKEL (reference sequence). This CDR3 has 14 amino acids. The CDR3 nucleotides are TGTGCCAGCAGCCACCAAGGAGAGCGGGATGAGCAGTTCTTC. As protein: CASSHQGERDEQFF.

This clonotype was seen many times. This chain connects TRBV7-9 to TRBJ2-1; TRBD2 might be the D (6 bases). The CDR3 totals 14 residues. Trimming took off 3 bases at V and 12 bases at J, with 18 bases between the two ends. Germline V gives CDR1 SEHNR, CDR2 FQNEAQ (reference sequence). CDR3 DNA: TGTGCCAGCAGCTTGTACCTTAGGGAGGAGCGGCAGTTCTTC. Translated, it gives CASSLYLREERQFF.

This clonotype was recorded at least ten times. This chain connects TRBV29-1 to TRBJ1-2, with 7 bases aligning to TRBD1. J gave up 5 bases and V 3 bases, and 9 bases lay outside the gene matches. The length of the CDR3 is 14 residues. Per germline, CDR1 SQVTM and CDR2 ANQGSEA. CDR3 nucleotide sequence: TGCAGCGTTGATGGAGGGACAGATGTATATGGCTACACCTTC. Translation: CSVDGGTDVYGYTF.

The chain combines TRBV19 with TRBJ1-5; D is undetermined. Germline CDR1 and CDR2: LNHDA and SQIVND (reference sequence). CDR3 length equals 17 residues. The V and J ends lost 5 bases and 0 bases respectively, with 17 bases between them. CDR3 sequence: CASSSGLRRNSNQPQHF. CDR3 in DNA: TGTGCCAGTAGTTCCGGCCTGCGGCGTAATAGCAATCAGCCCCAGCATTTT.